This TCR beta chain was sequenced during a study of blood T cell repertoires in COVID-19. Study in general: Samples taken during acute and convalescent COVID-19 were collected in the United States, Italy and Spain. T cells, B-cell-depleted T cells, or PBMCs provided the cDNA or gDNA that served as material.

This CDR3 region has 16 residues. Germline V gene data show CDR1 as MGHRA and CDR2 as YSYEKL. The V gene lost 4 bases and the J gene lost 0 bases, with 15 bases spanning the gap. Original processing methods: Reference gene primer amplification in the assay estimated nucleated cell counts. Only in-frame clones appear in the TCRdb table, and some are missing; sequencing was by immunoSEQ multiplex PCR. V, J and clone size reflect that table, while D and trimming were determined from the DNA. The sample comprises more than 250,000 clones, roughly 91% of which are singletons, and 1% rests with the top ten.

Sequencing was done on a sample of peripheral blood. The chain links TRBV4-1 to TRBJ1-1; the D gene is possibly TRBD1 (5 bases). The TCR comes from a man between 45 and 60 years old with active or convalescent COVID-19. This CDR3 reads CASSRWHRTMNTEAFF. CDR3 sequence (DNA): TGCGCCAGCAGCCGCTGGCACAGGACCATGAACACTGAAGCTTTCTTT.